Described below is a single T cell receptor (beta chain) sequence and its context. Its antigen is still unknown. TCRdb's copy holds only in-frame clones and misses some; the assay was immunoSEQ multiplex PCR. The data contain 90,000 or so clones, 90% of them seen just once; the ten biggest clones take up 1.5% to 2%. Time point: pretreatment peripheral blood. The data were taken from a study of PD-L1 blockade in urothelial cancer. Study summary: The authors examined blood 3 weeks (second dose) and 6 weeks after treatment start.

Study results and limitations: Better survival was predicted by below-median pretreatment blood TCR clonality.

Germline CDR1 reads SGHTA; CDR2 reads FQGNSA. The CDR3 is 15 residues long. With 5 bases clipped from V and 6 bases from J, the junction kept 12 bases outside the gene matches. Sequencing used PBMCs, obtained around atezolizumab (anti-PD-L1) treatment. This clonotype was sampled from a man between 60 and 70 years old with urothelial cancer. The V call is TRBV7-2, the J call TRBJ2-5; 7 nucleotides align to TRBD2. The CDR3 DNA follows: TGTGCCAGCAGCACCCAGAGGACTAGTCGGAAGACCCAGTACTTC. As protein: CASSTQRTSRKTQYF.